Listed below are T cell receptor beta chains from one sample, sequenced in a study of memory CD4+ T cells and cytomegalovirus serostatus. The assay was immunoSEQ multiplex PCR, and TCRdb's table has in-frame clones only and misses some. The profile shows 55,000 to 65,000 clones, around 80% of them singletons. Sequenced: memory CD4+ T cells from blood. All receptors come from an adult in good health and CMV-seronegative. The CDR3 runs from the conserved cysteine through the conserved F or W. A D gene is named only where the DNA matches it firmly. Clone size is not always given. Where it is, it says once, few, many or a class for expanded clones.

v_gene	j_gene	abundance	d_gene	CDR3aa	CDR3nt
TRBV2	TRBJ1-2	.	TRBD1	CASRDWGQANYGYTF	TGTGCCAGCAGGGATTGGGGACAGGCCAACTATGGCTACACCTTC
TRBV28	TRBJ2-2	.	.	CASSLNRATGELFF	TGTGCCAGCAGTTTAAACAGGGCCACCGGGGAGCTGTTTTTT
TRBV19	TRBJ2-5	.	TRBD2	CASRPRLAGGPQETQYF	TGTGCCAGTCGCCCACGACTAGCGGGGGGGCCGCAAGAGACCCAGTACTTC
TRBV2	TRBJ1-1	.	TRBD1	CASSYNRGMNTEAFF	TGTGCCAGCAGTTATAACAGGGGCATGAACACTGAAGCTTTCTTT
TRBV7-9	TRBJ1-2	.	.	CASSPGALNGYTF	TGTGCCAGCAGCCCGGGGGCGCTCAATGGCTACACCTTC
TRBV7-2	TRBJ2-7	.	.	CASSLNYGDDCYF	TGTGCCAGCAGCTTAAACTATGGGGACGATTGTTACTTC
TRBV23-1	TRBJ1-6	.	.	CASTITPPTGGNSPLHF	TGCGCCAGCACAATTACCCCCCCGACAGGCGGGAATTCACCCCTCCACTTT
TRBV6-1	TRBJ1-2	.	TRBD1	CASRGTGASNYGYTF	TGTGCCAGCAGGGGGACAGGGGCATCAAACTATGGCTACACCTTC
TRBV6-1	TRBJ1-4	.	.	CASKGQRNEKLFF	TGTGCCAGCAAAGGACAGAGAAATGAAAAACTGTTTTTT
TRBV4-3	TRBJ2-3	once	.	CASSQWSTDTQYF	TGCGCCAGCAGCCAGTGGTCCACAGATACGCAGTATTTT
TRBV5-1	TRBJ1-2	few	TRBD1	CARVVRGLSGYTF	TGCGCCAGAGTAGTGAGGGGGCTGAGCGGCTACACCTTC
TRBV7-2	TRBJ2-7	.	TRBD1	CASSHTGGYYEQYF	TGTGCCAGCAGCCATACAGGGGGCTACTACGAGCAGTACTTC
TRBV7-2	TRBJ2-2	.	.	CASSPIQGIAGELFF	TGTGCCAGCAGCCCTATCCAGGGGATAGCCGGGGAGCTGTTTTTT
TRBV5-1	TRBJ2-3	.	TRBD2	CASSRLPSGGAADTQYF	TGCGCCAGCAGCCGCCTTCCTAGCGGGGGGGCCGCAGATACGCAGTATTTT
TRBV5-1	TRBJ2-7	.	.	CASSFDSPPYEQYF	TGCGCCAGCAGCTTCGACAGCCCCCCCTACGAGCAGTACTTC
TRBV10-3	TRBJ1-3	.	TRBD1	CAISPGQGVRGNTIYF	TGTGCCATCAGCCCGGGACAGGGGGTACGTGGAAACACCATATATTTT
TRBV18	TRBJ2-1	.	.	CASSPSTYNEQFF	TGTGCCAGCTCACCAAGTACTTACAATGAGCAGTTCTTC
TRBV28	TRBJ2-7	.	.	CASSLPTTYEQYF	TGTGCCAGCAGTTTGCCTACCACCTACGAGCAGTACTTC
TRBV18	TRBJ1-1	.	.	CASSPTRGGAANTEAFF	TGTGCCAGCTCGCCAACCCGCGGGGGCGCGGCGAACACTGAAGCTTTCTTT
TRBV5-4	TRBJ2-7	few	.	CASSSQLGYEQYF	TGTGCCAGCAGCTCTCAACTAGGTTACGAGCAGTACTTC
TRBV5-4	TRBJ2-5	.	TRBD2	CASSSRLAGKETQYF	TGTGCCAGCAGCTCTCGACTAGCGGGGAAAGAGACCCAGTACTTC
TRBV4-3	TRBJ1-2	.	TRBD1	CASSQEEGASRRYGYTF	TGCGCCAGCAGCCAAGAGGAGGGGGCTTCTAGACGCTATGGCTACACCTTC
TRBV28	TRBJ1-3	few	TRBD1	CASIQGAAGNTIYF	TGTGCCAGCATCCAGGGGGCTGCTGGAAACACCATATATTTT
TRBV5-6	TRBJ1-6	few	TRBD1	CASSRGQSGSPLHF	TGTGCCAGCAGCAGGGGACAGTCGGGATCACCCCTCCACTTT
TRBV5-1	TRBJ2-1	.	TRBD2	CASSFSGGGVNEQFF	TGCGCCAGCAGCTTCAGCGGGGGTGGGGTGAATGAGCAGTTCTTC
TRBV27	TRBJ1-5	.	.	CASREDRTAPYQPQHF	TGTGCCAGCAGGGAAGACCGGACAGCACCCTATCAGCCCCAGCATTTT
TRBV11-3	TRBJ2-3	.	.	CASSLSVTDTQYF	TGTGCCAGCAGCTTATCCGTGACAGATACGCAGTATTTT
TRBV18	TRBJ2-2	.	TRBD1	CASSNMDRVNTGELFF	TGTGCCAGCTCAAACATGGACAGGGTGAACACCGGGGAGCTGTTTTTT
TRBV7-8	TRBJ2-1	.	TRBD1	CASSPGQGGFDEQFF	TGTGCCAGCAGCCCGGGACAGGGGGGTTTCGATGAGCAGTTCTTC
TRBV5-5	TRBJ1-1	few	.	CASSPPILAEAFF	TGTGCCAGCAGCCCCCCCATTCTGGCTGAAGCTTTCTTT
TRBV6-5	TRBJ1-2	.	.	CASSYSTGAYGYTF	TGTGCCAGCAGTTACTCTACCGGGGCCTATGGCTACACCTTC
TRBV2	TRBJ2-5	.	TRBD1	CASGRDRGSEETQYF	TGTGCCAGCGGTAGGGACAGGGGGTCGGAAGAGACCCAGTACTTC
TRBV15	TRBJ2-4	.	.	CATSSLFLAKNIQYF	TGTGCCACCAGCAGTTTGTTCCTAGCCAAAAACATTCAGTACTTC
TRBV7-2	TRBJ2-5	once	.	CASSRPPRAETQYF	TGTGCCAGCAGCAGACCCCCCCGGGCAGAGACCCAGTACTTC
TRBV11-1	TRBJ1-1	.	.	CASSLRWGPGTEAFF	TGTGCCAGCAGCTTGAGATGGGGTCCGGGCACTGAAGCTTTCTTT
TRBV5-1	TRBJ1-2	.	.	CASSSRQAATYGYTF	TGCGCCAGCAGCTCACGACAGGCGGCAACCTATGGCTACACCTTC
TRBV28	TRBJ2-1	.	TRBD2	CASSLRRGVYNEQFF	TGTGCCAGCAGTTTAAGGCGGGGGGTCTACAATGAGCAGTTCTTC
TRBV18	TRBJ2-5	.	.	CASSPTQETQYF	TGTGCCAGCTCTCCAACCCAAGAGACCCAGTACTTC
TRBV10-3	TRBJ1-1	.	.	CAIRESRAQYEAFF	TGTGCCATCAGGGAGAGTCGAGCGCAATATGAAGCTTTCTTT
TRBV5-4	TRBJ2-3	.	.	CASSLGTGGKDTQYF	TGTGCCAGCAGCTTGGGGACGGGCGGTAAAGATACGCAGTATTTT
TRBV29-1	TRBJ2-5	.	TRBD1	CSVPGTGWETQYF	TGCAGCGTTCCAGGGACAGGGTGGGAGACCCAGTACTTC
TRBV28	TRBJ1-1	.	.	CASLYSGRRGTEAFF	TGTGCCAGCCTCTACTCGGGTAGGCGAGGAACTGAAGCTTTCTTT
TRBV5-1	TRBJ2-1	few	.	CASSPGVEAHEQFF	TGCGCCAGCAGCCCCGGGGTAGAAGCCCATGAGCAGTTCTTC
TRBV21-1	TRBJ1-2	.	.	CASSAPGRGQGRGGYTF	TGTGCCAGCAGCGCCCCAGGGAGGGGACAGGGGAGGGGTGGCTACACCTTC
TRBV19	TRBJ1-6	few	TRBD1	CASNPGTGSPLHF	TGTGCCAGTAACCCCGGGACAGGTTCACCCCTCCACTTT
TRBV7-9	TRBJ1-6	.	TRBD1	CASRGTGDNSPLHF	TGTGCCAGCAGGGGGACAGGGGATAATTCACCCCTCCACTTT
TRBV7-2	TRBJ1-1	few	TRBD1	CASSVRGGTEAFF	TGTGCCAGCAGCGTCAGGGGGGGAACTGAAGCTTTCTTT
TRBV10-3	TRBJ1-2	.	.	CASTERGLRELNYGYTF	TGTGCCTCCACTGAGAGGGGCCTTCGGGAACTTAACTATGGCTACACCTTC
TRBV19	TRBJ1-1	.	TRBD1	CASSIGTGGPTEAFF	TGTGCCAGTAGTATCGGGACAGGGGGGCCCACTGAAGCTTTCTTT
TRBV27	TRBJ2-6	.	TRBD1	CASKKGAAGANVLTF	TGTGCCAGCAAGAAGGGGGCAGCCGGGGCCAACGTCCTGACTTTC
TRBV27	TRBJ2-1	.	.	CASSFTGKQFF	TGTGCCAGCAGTTTTACAGGGAAGCAGTTCTTC
TRBV2	TRBJ2-2	.	.	CASKVSRAGPGELFF	TGTGCCAGCAAGGTCTCGAGGGCCGGACCCGGGGAGCTGTTTTTT
TRBV28	TRBJ1-5	.	.	CASSFSGYSNQPQHF	TGTGCCAGCAGTTTTTCTGGGTATAGCAATCAGCCCCAGCATTTT
TRBV18	TRBJ1-6	.	TRBD1	CASSPGTGVSPLHF	TGTGCCAGCTCACCGGGGACAGGGGTTTCACCCCTCCACTTT
TRBV5-5	TRBJ1-5	.	.	CASSLNAGSNQPQHF	TGTGCCAGCAGCTTGAACGCCGGTAGCAATCAGCCCCAGCATTTT